A single sample is the source of the 18 T cell receptor beta chains below, sequenced in a study of monozygotic twins with inflammatory bowel disease. TCRdb processed the 5' RACE reads again and assigns one entry to each CDR3 protein, with no DNA. The sample table includes more than 300,000 distinct CDR3 sequences. The sequencing input was blood. Receptors originate from a human donor with ulcerative colitis or Crohn's disease, or a healthy co-twin of an affected twin (not recorded which).

V gene TRBV29-1 combines with J gene TRBJ1-5; TCRdb's D call, TRBD1, is unchecked because there is no DNA. The CDR3 sequence is 13 residues long. In germline, CDR1 is SQVTM, CDR2 ANQGSEA. Here the CDR3 reads CSVETRGGQPQHF.

This chain connects TRBV7-9 to TRBJ2-7; lacking DNA, the TRBD2 call made by TCRdb goes unchecked. The CDR3 contains 15 residues. CDR1 SEHNR and CDR2 FQNEAQ come from the germline V gene (reference sequence). CDR3 residues: CASSPGMDPPNEQYF.

The CDR3: CASSSSGGASDTQYF. The chain links TRBV5-6 to TRBJ2-3; TCRdb calls TRBD2, which cannot be checked without DNA. This CDR3 spans 15 amino acids. The germline gives CDR1 SGHDT, CDR2 YYEEEE.

The J gene is TRBJ1-1, the V gene TRBV18. CDR3 length: 12 amino acids. Germline CDR1 KGHSH, CDR2 LQKENI. The CDR3 loop is CASSPETLEAFF.

The chain uses TRBV29-1 and TRBJ2-7. Germline V gives CDR1 SQVTM, CDR2 ANQGSEA. The CDR3 consists of 14 residues. CDR3: CSVLAVLSSYEQYF.

The chain combines TRBV30 with TRBJ2-1. Germline CDR1 and CDR2: GTSNPN and SVGIG (reference sequence). This CDR3 spans 12 amino acids. The CDR3 is CAWNLQSNEQFF.

This chain connects TRBV30 to TRBJ1-5; TCRdb designates TRBD1, a call that cannot be tested without DNA. Germline loops: CDR1 GTSNPN, CDR2 SVGIG (reference sequence). The CDR3 runs to 18 residues. The chain's CDR3 is CAWSVRSSGTGPNQPQHF.

CDR3 sequence: CASSETGLGRDFF. The chain couples TRBV6-1 to TRBJ1-1; TCRdb gives TRBD1 as the D gene, but with no DNA this cannot be confirmed. The germline V gene has CDR1 MNHNS and CDR2 SASEGT. The CDR3 is 13 amino acids.

V usage is TRBV7-2 and J usage is TRBJ1-2. The CDR3 runs to 14 residues. Germline CDR1 is SGHTA and CDR2 is FQGNSA. The CDR3 protein is CASSLERVTVGYTF. The full variable domain, in which reference TRBV7-2 and TRBJ1-2 provide the parts outside the CDR3, is GAGVSQSPSNKVTEKGKDVELRCDPISGHTALYWYRQSLGQGLEFLIYFQGNSAPDKSGLPSDRFSAERTGGSVSTLTIQRTQQEDSAVYLCASSLERVTVGYTFGSGTRLTVV.

The chain uses TRBV7-9 and TRBJ1-2; with no DNA, the TCRdb D assignment of TRBD1 cannot be verified. CDR1 SEHNR and CDR2 FQNEAQ come from the germline V gene (reference sequence). This CDR3 region has 13 residues. CDR3 protein: CASSFGGGHGYTF.

The rearrangement links TRBV3-1 to TRBJ2-5; TCRdb lists TRBD1, though no DNA is available to test this call. This CDR3 is built from 15 residues. The germline V gene has CDR1 LGHDT and CDR2 YNNKEL (reference sequence). CDR3 region: CASSLLILQGKTQYF.

The rearrangement links TRBV4-3 to TRBJ1-4; the D call from TCRdb, TRBD1, cannot be confirmed without DNA. Germline-derived CDR1 and CDR2 are LGHNA and YSLEER. The CDR3 extends over 15 amino acids. The CDR3 reads CASSQFQGGREKLFF.

This chain links TRBV20-1 with TRBJ2-7; TCRdb outputs TRBD1, but without DNA this stays unchecked. This CDR3 comprises 13 residues. Germline V gene data show CDR1 as DFQATT and CDR2 as SNEGSKA (reference sequence). CDR3 region: CSARGGTGYEQYF.

The chain joins TRBV4-1 to TRBJ2-4; TCRdb's D call of TRBD1 is untestable without DNA. From germline, CDR1 is MGHRA and CDR2 YSYEKL. The CDR3 length is 15 residues. This CDR3 reads CASRRHTGPKNIQYF.

The chain employs TRBV19 and TRBJ1-1; TCRdb picks TRBD1, but there is no DNA to check that call. This CDR3 has 14 amino acids. The germline V gene encodes CDR1 LNHDA and CDR2 SQIVND (reference sequence). The CDR3 protein is CASSPGGGETEAFF. Full variable domain (outside the CDR3, taken from reference TRBV19 and TRBJ1-1): DGGITQSPKYLFRKEGQNVTLSCEQNLNHDAMYWYRQDPGQGLRLIYYSQIVNDFQKGDIAEGYSVSREKKESFPLTVTSAQKNPTAFYLCASSPGGGETEAFFGQGTRLTVV.

The chain is built from TRBV4-3 and TRBJ2-1; the TCRdb call, TRBD1, lacks DNA for checking. CDR1 and CDR2 (germline): LGHNA, YSLEER. The CDR3 loop spans 14 amino acids. CDR3 residues: CASSQMTGPWEQFF.

The chain is built from TRBV7-9 and TRBJ1-3; checking the TCRdb D call of TRBD1 is not possible without DNA. The CDR3 loop spans 17 amino acids. Germline CDR1 and CDR2: SEHNR and FQNEAQ (reference sequence). The CDR3 sequence is CASSPRQALVSGNTIYF.

This chain joins TRBV19 and TRBJ2-2; the TRBD2 assignment by TCRdb is unverifiable without DNA. Germline V gene data show CDR1 as LNHDA and CDR2 as SQIVND (reference sequence). There are 16 residues in the CDR3. The CDR3: CASSIWQGPNTGELFF.